The 2 T cell receptor beta chains below were found in one sample sequenced in a study of prognosis after radiotherapy for stage I lung cancer. Template was genomic DNA; TCR beta CDR3 amplified in two multiplex PCR rounds. It was primers specific to each TRBV and TRBJ gene that first-round PCR used. TCRdb reanalysed the multiplex PCR reads using MiXCR and keeps one entry per CDR3 protein. This sample has over 10,000 distinct CDR3 sequences; roughly 50% occur once, and the top ten carry around 30%. This specimen was PBMCs, taken before or after stereotactic body radiation therapy (not recorded which). Receptor source: a donor aged 50 or older with non-small cell lung cancer.

The J gene is TRBJ1-2, the V gene TRBV6-5; D not certain. The CDR3 has 15 residues. V lost 0 bases and J 8 bases, leaving 16 bases between the germline ends. Germline V gene sequence: CDR1 MNHEY, CDR2 SVGAGI. The DNA of the CDR3 is TGTGCCAGCAGTTACTCGAGACTCCGGCGTCGAGGCTACACCTTC. It yields the protein CASSYSRLRRRGYTF.

This clonotype occurred many times. The chain combines TRBV14 with TRBJ2-7; D call uncertain. Germline V gene lookup returns CDR1 SGHDN and CDR2 FVKESK. This CDR3 has 14 residues. V was clipped by 3 bases and J by 2 bases, with 11 bases between them. CDR3 sequence (DNA): TGTGCCAGCAGCCAGGGCCGTAACACCTACGAGCAGTACTTC. It yields the protein CASSQGRNTYEQYF.